This T cell receptor beta chain was sequenced during a study of blood T cell repertoires in COVID-19. In the study overall: Some COVID-19 samples were acute and others convalescent; all came from the United States, Italy and Spain. Nucleic acid was either cDNA or gDNA, and it came from T cells, B-cell-depleted T cells, or PBMCs.

In the original processing: Reference gene primer amplification yielded estimated nucleated cell counts. The assay was immunoSEQ multiplex PCR, and TCRdb's table has in-frame clones only and misses some. D and trimming come from the DNA, and the V and J calls and clone size come from that table. The sample contains roughly 150,000 clones, 65% to 90% of which appear only once. This clone was detected once. Trimming at V came to 5 bases and at J to 5 bases, leaving 11 bases not matched to a gene. In germline, CDR1 is SEHNR, CDR2 FQNEAQ (reference sequence). This CDR3 region has 16 residues. The J gene is TRBJ2-2, the V gene TRBV7-9; TRBD2 aligns across 7 bases. The receptor comes from a woman between 45 and 65 years old in a cohort sampled during active or convalescent COVID-19. Sequencing was carried out using peripheral blood. The CDR3 loop reads CASSRRGGELTGELFF. In DNA form, the CDR3 reads TGTGCCAGCAGCCGCCGCGGGGGTGAATTAACCGGGGAGCTGTTTTTT.